A selection of T cell receptor beta chains follows, all from one sample in a study of shared clonotypes between healthy human individuals. Assay used: immunoSEQ multiplex PCR; TCRdb lists only in-frame clones, some missing. The sample gives more than 2,000,000 clones, 85% to 95% of which show up once; about 0.37% is in the top ten. Sequences were obtained from naive CD4+ T cells from PBMCs. These receptors were taken from a man between 18 and 29 years old in good health. Some clones in this sample may be carry-over from other donors' samples. The CDR3 runs from the conserved cysteine through the conserved F or W. A D gene is named only where the DNA matches it firmly. Size tells how often a clone was seen (once, few, many) or the class of an expanded clone, and some rows leave it out.

TRBV5-1,TRBD2,TRBJ2-2,NA,TGCGCCAGCAGCTTGTCGACTAGCGGGAGGGCGGGCACCGGGGAGCTGTTTTTT,CASSLSTSGRAGTGELFF
TRBV5-1,NA,TRBJ1-2,NA,TGCGCCAGCAGTAGAGAGGGGTCGGGTATATATGGCTACACCTTC,CASSREGSGIYGYTF
TRBV13,NA,TRBJ1-1,NA,TGTGCCAGCAGCTTAGAGAGAGGTATGGGCACTGAAGCTTTCTTT,CASSLERGMGTEAFF
TRBV4-2,NA,TRBJ2-5,NA,TGTGCCAGCAGCCCGACCGGACTGTCTGATGGAACCCAGTACTTC,CASSPTGLSDGTQYF
TRBV6-5,NA,TRBJ1-3,NA,TGTGCCAGCAGTTACGTGGGAAGAGGGAGGAACACCATATATTTT,CASSYVGRGRNTIYF
TRBV28,NA,TRBJ2-1,NA,TGTGCCAGCAGTGTGGTCTACAATGAGCAGTTCTTC,CASSVVYNEQFF
TRBV4-1,NA,TRBJ2-5,NA,TGCGCCAGCAGCCCGTTAGTGACGGCGGTGGAGACCCAGTACTTC,CASSPLVTAVETQYF
TRBV11-2,TRBD2,TRBJ2-7,NA,TGTGCCAGCAGCCCCCGGCTAGCGGACTACGAGCAGTACTTC,CASSPRLADYEQYF
TRBV29-1,NA,TRBJ2-5,NA,TGCAGCGTTTTACAGAGCCAAGAGACCCAGTACTTC,CSVLQSQETQYF
TRBV4-2,NA,TRBJ2-3,NA,TGTGCCAGCAGCCAAGGTCCGGGCGGGACCTACACAGATACGCAGTATTTT,CASSQGPGGTYTDTQYF
TRBV11-2,TRBD2,TRBJ2-3,NA,TGTGCCAGCAGCCCCGGACTAGCGGGAAGGAGCGCAGATACGCAGTATTTT,CASSPGLAGRSADTQYF
TRBV7-9,NA,TRBJ2-3,NA,TGTGCCAGCAGCCCCACCTCTCTTAAGCAGTATTTT,CASSPTSLKQYF
TRBV5-1,TRBD1,TRBJ1-1,NA,TGCGCCAGCAGCCCGGGACAGGGAAGTTGGGACACTGAAGCTTTCTTT,CASSPGQGSWDTEAFF
TRBV2,NA,TRBJ1-1,NA,TGTGCCAGCAGTACAGGGAGTAACACTGAAGCTTTCTTT,CASSTGSNTEAFF
TRBV30,NA,TRBJ1-5,NA,TGTGCCTGGAGTTCTATCGTGACGGAGGGGAGCAATCAGCCCCAGCATTTT,CAWSSIVTEGSNQPQHF
TRBV5-1,NA,TRBJ1-2,NA,TGCGCCAGCAGCTTGGACACAGGGCAGGGCTACACCTTC,CASSLDTGQGYTF
TRBV28,TRBD1,TRBJ2-5,NA,TGTGCCAGCAGGACAGGGGGAGAGACCCAGTACTTC,CASRTGGETQYF
TRBV27,NA,TRBJ2-5,NA,TGTGCCAGCAGCATGCCCGCTTCAGGGGTGGGGACCCAGTACTTC,CASSMPASGVGTQYF
TRBV5-1,NA,TRBJ2-1,NA,TGCGCCAGCAGCTCCCGGGACATCGTTTACAATGAGCAGTTCTTC,CASSSRDIVYNEQFF
TRBV7-3,NA,TRBJ2-5,few,TGTGCCAGCAGCTTACGGGCGCAAGAGACCCAGTACTTC,CASSLRAQETQYF
TRBV7-8,TRBD1,TRBJ2-1,NA,TGTGCCAGCAGCGTAACAGGGGTCCCCTACAATGAGCAGTTCTTC,CASSVTGVPYNEQFF
TRBV14,NA,TRBJ2-6,NA,TGTGCCAGCAGCCAAGATTTTGAGGTTCCTCGATCTGGGGCCAACGTCCTGACTTTC,CASSQDFEVPRSGANVLTF
TRBV18,NA,TRBJ1-5,NA,TGTGCCAGCTCACGGAGTCGAGAGCAGCCCCAGCATTTT,CASSRSREQPQHF
TRBV10-2,TRBD1,TRBJ1-2,NA,TGCGCCAGCAGTGAATTGCAGGGGGCTTCAAGGGGCTACACCTTC,CASSELQGASRGYTF
TRBV5-4,NA,TRBJ1-2,NA,TGTGCCAGCAGATCTACAGGGATTCGCTATGGCTACACCTTC,CASRSTGIRYGYTF
TRBV28,NA,TRBJ1-1,NA,TGTGCCAGCAGTTTTGGCGGGGGTCTTGCTTTCTTT,CASSFGGGLAFF
TRBV7-9,NA,TRBJ1-5,NA,TGTGCCAGCAGCTTATGGGATAGCAATCAGCCCCAGCATTTT,CASSLWDSNQPQHF
TRBV28,NA,TRBJ1-2,once,TGTGCCAGCAGTTTGGCGGTGTTCTATGGCTACACCTTC,CASSLAVFYGYTF
TRBV4-1,NA,TRBJ1-5,NA,TGCGCCAGCAGCCGGCAGGGTGCCGAGGGGAGGCCCCAGCATTTT,CASSRQGAEGRPQHF
TRBV30,NA,TRBJ2-2,NA,TGTGCCGGCGGGGTGAGCGGGGAGCTGTTTTTT,CAGGVSGELFF
TRBV10-3,NA,TRBJ2-1,NA,TGTGCCATCCGCGAAATGACGGCGTACAATGAGCAGTTCTTC,CAIREMTAYNEQFF
TRBV21-1,NA,TRBJ2-7,NA,TGTGCCAGCAGCAACCCGTACCGGAGGGGATCCGCCTGCGAGCAGTACTTC,CASSNPYRRGSACEQYF
TRBV7-3,TRBD2,TRBJ2-7,NA,TGTGCCAGCAGCTCTCGGACTAGCGGGAGCAACGAGCAGTACTTC,CASSSRTSGSNEQYF
TRBV29-1,NA,TRBJ2-6,NA,TGCAGCGTTGAAGGGGGGGCTTCTGGGGCCAACGTCCTGACTTTC,CSVEGGASGANVLTF
TRBV18,TRBD1,TRBJ1-1,NA,TGTGCCAGCTCACCATCCGGGACAGGGCGAGAAACTGAAGCTTTCTTT,CASSPSGTGRETEAFF
TRBV5-4,NA,TRBJ2-1,NA,TGTGCCAGCAGCTTGGGGGATAGGTACTTCAATGAGCAGTTCTTC,CASSLGDRYFNEQFF
TRBV7-2,TRBD1,TRBJ1-1,NA,TGTGCCAGCAGCTTACCTTACCGGACAGGGGGAGAAGCTTTCTTT,CASSLPYRTGGEAFF
TRBV19,TRBD1,TRBJ2-1,NA,TGTGCCAGTAGTGAAAATCCGGGACAGGTTCCCTACAATGAGCAGTTCTTC,CASSENPGQVPYNEQFF
TRBV10-3,NA,TRBJ1-2,NA,TGTGCCACCATTCCAGGTGGGGGGAAATATGGCTACACCTTC,CATIPGGGKYGYTF
TRBV7-2,TRBD2,TRBJ2-7,NA,TGTGCCAGCAGCTTAATCGGCGGGAGGGCCTACGAGCAGTACTTC,CASSLIGGRAYEQYF
TRBV5-4,TRBD1,TRBJ2-7,NA,TGTGCCAGCAGCCTGAGGGGGGATCGGACAGGGGTTGACGAGCAGTACTTC,CASSLRGDRTGVDEQYF
TRBV5-1,TRBD1,TRBJ1-1,NA,TGCGCCAGCAGCTTACTGGACAGGGAAAACACTGAAGCTTTCTTT,CASSLLDRENTEAFF
TRBV5-1,NA,TRBJ2-7,NA,TGCGCCAGCAGCTTGTTAGTGGGCCAGGGGATTTACGAGCAGTACTTC,CASSLLVGQGIYEQYF
TRBV19,TRBD2,TRBJ2-7,NA,TGTGCCAGCCAACAGGGACTAGATTCCTACGAGCAGTACTTC,CASQQGLDSYEQYF
TRBV5-1,NA,TRBJ2-5,NA,TGCGCCAGCAGCTACCAGGGCCCCCAAGAGACCCAGTACTTC,CASSYQGPQETQYF
TRBV28,TRBD1,TRBJ1-5,NA,TGTGCCAGCAGCCCACAGGGGGGGTTGAGGCCCCAGCATTTT,CASSPQGGLRPQHF
TRBV11-1,TRBD2,TRBJ2-7,once,TGTGCCAGCAGCATGGGACTAGCGGGAGTCTACGAGCAGTACTTC,CASSMGLAGVYEQYF
TRBV5-1,TRBD2,TRBJ2-1,NA,TGCGCCAGCAGTCGACCGACTAGCGGGAGACTCAACAATGAGCAGTTCTTC,CASSRPTSGRLNNEQFF
TRBV30,NA,TRBJ1-3,NA,TGTGCCTGGAGTGCAACGGGGCCGTACTCTGGAAACACCATATATTTT,CAWSATGPYSGNTIYF
TRBV7-9,NA,TRBJ2-5,NA,TGTGCCAGCAGCGGGAGGGAGACCCAGTACTTC,CASSGRETQYF
TRBV7-8,TRBD1,TRBJ1-1,NA,TGTGCCAGCAGCTCCGGACAGGGGCAACTGAACACTGAAGCTTTCTTT,CASSSGQGQLNTEAFF
TRBV18,TRBD2,TRBJ2-7,once,TGTGCCAGCTCACCAATCCTAGCGGGAGGTCCATCCTACGAGCAGTACTTC,CASSPILAGGPSYEQYF
TRBV7-6,TRBD2,TRBJ2-3,NA,TGTGCCAGCAGCTCGGTGCGCGGGAGGGAAACAGATACGCAGTATTTT,CASSSVRGRETDTQYF
TRBV30,NA,TRBJ2-1,NA,TGTGCCTGGAGGGGGCGGCCTCATTACAATGAGCAGTTCTTC,CAWRGRPHYNEQFF
TRBV18,NA,TRBJ2-7,NA,TGTGCCAGCTCACCCCGACAGCAAGGTCTCCACGAGCAGTACTTC,CASSPRQQGLHEQYF
TRBV6-4,TRBD2,TRBJ2-1,NA,TGTGCCAGCAGCCGAGAAGGACTAGCCGGTAATGAGCAGTTCTTC,CASSREGLAGNEQFF
TRBV7-3,TRBD1,TRBJ1-2,NA,TGTGCCAGCAGCTTATATAGGCAGGACAGGACTTATGGCTACACCTTC,CASSLYRQDRTYGYTF
TRBV6-5,NA,TRBJ2-1,NA,TGTGCCAGCAGTTCCTTGGGATCGAGCTCCTACAATGAGCAGTTCTTC,CASSSLGSSSYNEQFF
TRBV9,NA,TRBJ1-2,NA,TGTGCCAGCAGCGTAGGAGACAGGCTCCTCTATGGCTACACCTTC,CASSVGDRLLYGYTF